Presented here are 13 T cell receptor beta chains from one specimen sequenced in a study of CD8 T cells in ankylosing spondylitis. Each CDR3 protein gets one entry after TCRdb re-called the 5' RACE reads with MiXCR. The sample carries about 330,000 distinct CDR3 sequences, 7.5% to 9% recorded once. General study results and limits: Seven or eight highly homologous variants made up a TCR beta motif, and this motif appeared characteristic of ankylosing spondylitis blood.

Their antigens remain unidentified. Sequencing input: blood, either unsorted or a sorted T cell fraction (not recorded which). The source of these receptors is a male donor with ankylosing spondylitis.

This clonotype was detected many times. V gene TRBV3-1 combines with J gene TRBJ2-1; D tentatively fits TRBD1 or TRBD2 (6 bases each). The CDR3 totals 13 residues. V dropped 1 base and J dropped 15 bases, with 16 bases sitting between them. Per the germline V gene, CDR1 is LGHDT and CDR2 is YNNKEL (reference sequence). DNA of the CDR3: TGTGCCAGCAGCCAAGTTGGGGGGCCCCTTACGTTCTTC. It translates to CASSQVGGPLTFF.

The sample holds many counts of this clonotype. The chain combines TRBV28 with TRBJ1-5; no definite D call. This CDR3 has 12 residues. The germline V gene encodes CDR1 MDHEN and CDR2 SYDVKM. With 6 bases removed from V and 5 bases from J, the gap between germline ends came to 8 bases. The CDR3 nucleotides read TGTGCCAGCAGCCTAGTTGATCAGCCCCAGCATTTT. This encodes CASSLVDQPQHF. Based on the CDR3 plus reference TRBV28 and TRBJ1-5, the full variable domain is DVKVTQSSRYLVKRTGEKVFLECVQDMDHENMFWYRQDPGLGLRLIYFSYDVKMKEKGDIPEGYSVSREKKERFSLILESASTNQTSMYLCASSLVDQPQHFGDGTRLSIL.

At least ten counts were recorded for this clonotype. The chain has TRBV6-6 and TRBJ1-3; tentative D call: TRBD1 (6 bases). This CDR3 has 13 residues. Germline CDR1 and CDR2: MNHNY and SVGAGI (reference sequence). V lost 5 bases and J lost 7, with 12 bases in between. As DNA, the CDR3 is TGTGCCAGCAGTACAACAGGGCTTAACACCATATATTTT. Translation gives CASSTTGLNTIYF.

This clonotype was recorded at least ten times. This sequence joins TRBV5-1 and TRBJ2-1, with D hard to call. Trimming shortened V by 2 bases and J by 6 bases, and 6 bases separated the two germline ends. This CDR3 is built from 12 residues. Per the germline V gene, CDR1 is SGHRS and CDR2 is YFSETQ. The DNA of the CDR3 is TGCGCCAGCAGCTTTGGGCCCAATGAGCAGTTCTTC. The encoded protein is CASSFGPNEQFF.

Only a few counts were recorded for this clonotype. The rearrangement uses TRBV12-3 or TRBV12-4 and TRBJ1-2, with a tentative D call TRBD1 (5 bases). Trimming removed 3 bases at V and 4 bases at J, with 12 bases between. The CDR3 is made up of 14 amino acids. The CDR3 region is CASSFPGRSYGYTF. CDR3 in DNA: TGTGCCAGCAGTTTCCCAGGGAGGAGCTATGGCTACACCTTC.

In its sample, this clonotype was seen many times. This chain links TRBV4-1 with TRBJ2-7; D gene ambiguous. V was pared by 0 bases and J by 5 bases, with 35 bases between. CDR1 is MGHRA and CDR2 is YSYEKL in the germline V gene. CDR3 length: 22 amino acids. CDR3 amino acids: CASSQDLGLPLFPIFPWNEQYF. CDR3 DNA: TGCGCCAGCAGCCAAGATCTGGGTTTACCACTTTTTCCGATTTTTCCCTGGAACGAGCAGTACTTC.

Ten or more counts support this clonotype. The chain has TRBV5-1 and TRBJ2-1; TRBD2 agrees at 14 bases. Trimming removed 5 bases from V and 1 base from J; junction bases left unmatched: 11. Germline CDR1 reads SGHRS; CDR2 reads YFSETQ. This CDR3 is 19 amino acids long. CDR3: CASRSGLAGAIGSYNEQFF. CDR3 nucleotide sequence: TGCGCCAGCAGGTCGGGACTAGCGGGAGCAATAGGATCCTACAATGAGCAGTTCTTC.

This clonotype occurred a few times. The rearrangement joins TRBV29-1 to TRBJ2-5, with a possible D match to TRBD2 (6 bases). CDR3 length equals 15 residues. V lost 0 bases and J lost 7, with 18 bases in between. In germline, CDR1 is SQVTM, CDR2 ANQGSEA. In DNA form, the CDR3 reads TGCAGCGTTGAAGATTGGGGGACTCAGCTCGGGACCCAGTACTTC. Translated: CSVEDWGTQLGTQYF.

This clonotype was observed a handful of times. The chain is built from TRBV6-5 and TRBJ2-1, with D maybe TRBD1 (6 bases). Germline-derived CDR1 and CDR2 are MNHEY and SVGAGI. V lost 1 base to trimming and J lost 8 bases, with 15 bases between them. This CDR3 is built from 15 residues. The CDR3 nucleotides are TGTGCCAGCAGTTACTTGGCAGGGGCGATCGATGAGCAGTTCTTC. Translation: CASSYLAGAIDEQFF.

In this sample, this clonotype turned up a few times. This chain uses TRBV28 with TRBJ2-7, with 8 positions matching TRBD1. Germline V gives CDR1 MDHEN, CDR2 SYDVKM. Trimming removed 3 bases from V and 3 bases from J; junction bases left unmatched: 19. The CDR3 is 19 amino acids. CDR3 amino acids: CASSFSDRATTSPGYEQYF. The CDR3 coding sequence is TGTGCCAGCAGTTTCTCGGACAGGGCAACCACCTCGCCAGGCTACGAGCAGTACTTC.

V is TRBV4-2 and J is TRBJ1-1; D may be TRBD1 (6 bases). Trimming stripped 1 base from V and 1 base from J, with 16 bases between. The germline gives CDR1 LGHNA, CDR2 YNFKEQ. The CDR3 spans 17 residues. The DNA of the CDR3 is TGTGCCAGCAGCCAAGTGTGGGTAGGACAGCCGAACACTGAAGCTTTCTTT. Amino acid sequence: CASSQVWVGQPNTEAFF.

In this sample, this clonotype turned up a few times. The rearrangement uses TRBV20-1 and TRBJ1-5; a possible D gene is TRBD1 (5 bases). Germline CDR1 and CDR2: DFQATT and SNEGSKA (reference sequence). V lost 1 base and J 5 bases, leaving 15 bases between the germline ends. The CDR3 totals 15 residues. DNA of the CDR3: TGCAGTGCTAGAGTGGGGACCCAGGTCCATCAGCCCCAGCATTTT. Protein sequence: CSARVGTQVHQPQHF.

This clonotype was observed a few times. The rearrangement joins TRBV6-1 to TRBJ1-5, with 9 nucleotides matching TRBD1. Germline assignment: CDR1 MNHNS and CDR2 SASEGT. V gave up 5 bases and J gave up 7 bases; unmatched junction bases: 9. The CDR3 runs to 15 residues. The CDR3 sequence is CASSRLQGAGQPQHF. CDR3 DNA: TGTGCCAGCAGTAGATTACAGGGGGCGGGCCAGCCCCAGCATTTT.